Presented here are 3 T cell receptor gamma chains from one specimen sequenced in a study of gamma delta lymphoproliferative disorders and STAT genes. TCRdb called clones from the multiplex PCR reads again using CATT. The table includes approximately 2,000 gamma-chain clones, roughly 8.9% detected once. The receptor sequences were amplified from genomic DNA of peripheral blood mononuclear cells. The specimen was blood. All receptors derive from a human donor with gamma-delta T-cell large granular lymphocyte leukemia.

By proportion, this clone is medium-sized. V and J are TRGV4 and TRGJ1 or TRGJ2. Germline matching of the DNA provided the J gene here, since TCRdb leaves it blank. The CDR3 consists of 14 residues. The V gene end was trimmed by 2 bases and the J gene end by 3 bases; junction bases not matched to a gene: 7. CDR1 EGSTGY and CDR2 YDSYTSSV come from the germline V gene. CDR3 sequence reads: CATWDDSVYYKKLF. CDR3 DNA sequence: TGTGCCACCTGGGATGACTCTGTTTATTATAAGAAACTCTTT.

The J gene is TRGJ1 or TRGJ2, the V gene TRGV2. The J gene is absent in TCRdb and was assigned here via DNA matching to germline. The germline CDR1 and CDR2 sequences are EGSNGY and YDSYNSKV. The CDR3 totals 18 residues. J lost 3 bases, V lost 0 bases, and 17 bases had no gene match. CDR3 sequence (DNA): TGTGCCACCTGGGACGGGCCTCGTAGGGTTTGGGCTTATTATAAGAAACTCTTT. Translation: CATWDGPRRVWAYYKKLF.

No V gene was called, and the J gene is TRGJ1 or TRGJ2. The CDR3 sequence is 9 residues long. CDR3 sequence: CACPHKKLF. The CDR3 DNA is TGTGCCTGCCCCCATAAGAAACTCTTT.